The rows below give T cell receptor beta chains drawn from one sample of a study of T cell repertoires in cytomegalovirus infection. TCRdb fed the reads into MiXCR, producing one record per CDR3 protein. The data hold around 530,000 distinct CDR3 sequences, with 15% to 20% observed a single time. Sequencing input: CD8+ T cells from PBMCs. Every receptor here comes from a human donor in good health (CMV status not recorded). Some clones in this sample may be carry-over from other donors' samples. CDR3s include the opening cysteine and the closing phenylalanine or tryptophan. A D gene is named only where the DNA matches it firmly. Only part of the rows carry a size: once, few, many, or a class if the clone is expanded.

clone size,D gene,V gene,J gene,CDR3 DNA,CDR3 protein
many,.,TRBV6-5,TRBJ2-2,TGTGCCAGCAGTTACTCGAACGGGGGTTCGGGAACCGGGGAGCTGTTTTTT,CASSYSNGGSGTGELFF
.,TRBD2,TRBV7-2,TRBJ2-7,TGTGCAAGCAGTGACGGACTAGAGGTCTACGAGCAGTACTTC,CASSDGLEVYEQYF
many,TRBD1,TRBV7-3,TRBJ2-7,TGTGCCAGCAGCTACAGGGGTGGGGCCCACGAGCAGTACTTC,CASSYRGGAHEQYF
many,.,TRBV12-3/TRBV12-4,TRBJ1-3,TGTGCCAGCAGACCCGGGCAGGGCCCTCGGAGAAACACCATATATTTT,CASRPGQGPRRNTIYF
few,TRBD1,TRBV29-1,TRBJ1-1,TGCAGCGTTGTCAGGGGGCTTACTTTCTTT,CSVVRGLTFF
.,.,TRBV28,TRBJ2-7,TGTGCCAGCAGTTTGGGGGACGGGGTGGGCGAGCAGTACTTC,CASSLGDGVGEQYF
many,TRBD2,TRBV10-2,TRBJ2-1,TGCGCCAGCAGAGTAGCGGGAGAGTACAATGAGCAGTTCTTC,CASRVAGEYNEQFF
.,.,TRBV4-2,TRBJ1-4,TGTGCCAGCAGCCAAGATGGGTACCAGGGGAAGGAAAAACTGTTTTTT,CASSQDGYQGKEKLFF
few,.,TRBV19,TRBJ2-5,TGTGCCAGTAGCGGAAGAGAGATAGAGACCCAGTACTTC,CASSGREIETQYF
many,TRBD2,TRBV6-2/TRBV6-3,TRBJ2-1,TGTGCCAGCAGTTACGTGGCGGGAGGGCCTGGTAATGAGCAGTTCTTC,CASSYVAGGPGNEQFF
once,TRBD2,TRBV5-5,TRBJ2-7,TGTGCCAGCAGCTACCGGACTAGCGGACAGAAATACGAGCAGTACTTC,CASSYRTSGQKYEQYF
few,.,TRBV10-3,TRBJ2-7,TGTGCCATCAGTGAGTCGACGGACGAGCAGTACTTC,CAISESTDEQYF
few,TRBD1,TRBV6-5,TRBJ1-2,TGTGCCAGCAGATTCACAGGGGTTCGGTATGGCTACACCTTC,CASRFTGVRYGYTF
few,.,TRBV5-3,TRBJ1-6,TGTGCCAGCAGCCCGCGGGAATACAAGACAACCTATAATTCACCCCTCCACTTT,CASSPREYKTTYNSPLHF
.,TRBD1,TRBV11-3,TRBJ2-7,TGTGCCAGCAGCTCCTCCGGGACAGGAGTCTACGAGCAGTACTTC,CASSSSGTGVYEQYF
.,TRBD2,TRBV19,TRBJ2-1,TGTGCCAGTAGTATAGTCAGCGGGGGGAGTAATGAGCAGTTCTTC,CASSIVSGGSNEQFF
few,.,TRBV11-2,TRBJ1-4,TGTGCCAGCAGCCATGACAGTGGGGCTAATGAAAAACTGTTTTTT,CASSHDSGANEKLFF